This entry describes one T cell receptor beta chain. This receptor's antigen is unknown. Given a much more abundant clone one base away, this may be a read error. These data originate in a study of metastatic and nonmetastatic thyroid tumors (dated by TCRdb to about 2020). About the investigation overall: The researchers compared repertoires between peripheral blood samples and tumor or nodule tissue samples from patients with malignant or benign thyroid disease.

Libraries came from PCR. Sequencing took place on an Illumina HiSeq 4000. High-throughput sequencing was used to profile the CDR3 region of the TCR beta-chain in every patient. In the original analysis: A classifier to discriminate distant-metastatic papillary thyroid cancer patients was built from CDR3 differences across clinicopathological groups. The Shannon index was used to measure repertoire diversity, and the Morisita-Horn index was used to measure how similar tumor and blood repertoires were. Using fastp at Q25 and MiXCR, TCRdb reprocessed the public reads and kept productive beta chains. The V and J calls shown here were made by TCRdb, not taken from the authors' results. In this sample the table shows about 14,000 clones, about 33% of which occur a single time. The ten largest clones take up more than 25% of the sample. General conclusions and limits of the study: TCR beta diversity was reported as significantly higher in malignant tumors than in benign nodules, in both blood and tumor samples.

No treatment had been received by any patient before thyroid surgery. Using T-cell receptor beta sequencing, the study looked back at clinical samples from patients collected from about 2011 to 2018. The germline V gene encodes CDR1 LGHNA and CDR2 YNFKEQ. The CDR3 covers 20 residues, taking in both the cysteine and the phenylalanine. Here the CDR3 DNA is all that survives: 60 bases in frame from base 1. Recombination connected TRBV4-2 to TRBJ2-1, with 16 bases in between that match TRBD2. The TCR originated in a female donor with papillary thyroid cancer or a benign thyroid nodule (not recorded which). Some clones in this sample may be carry-over from other donors' samples. Sequenced material: tumor tissue. The bases read TGTGCCATCAGCGGATCCTCCGGGACTAGCGGGAGGGCCCCATACAATGAGCAGTTCTTC. It specifies CAISGSSGTSGRAPYNEQFF.